The 28 T cell receptor beta chains reported below all come from one sample, sequenced in a study of shared clonotypes between healthy human individuals. Here immunoSEQ multiplex PCR was the method, and the copy in TCRdb shows in-frame clones only, minus some. This repertoire shows under 1,900,000 clones, around 98.5% found once; its top ten account for around 0.33%. Sequenced: naive CD4+ T cells sorted from blood. Specified subset: CD45RA+ positively selected. These receptors all come from a man under 40 in good health.

The chain uses TRBV7-8 and TRBJ2-3; 11 bases map to TRBD1. Germline V gene lookup returns CDR1 SGHVS and CDR2 FQNEAQ. The length of the CDR3 is 16 residues. V trimming: 5 bases; J trimming: 3 bases; junction bases outside the gene matches: 7. CDR3 DNA: TGTGCCAGCAGCCAGTGGACAGGGGGCCAAACAGATACGCAGTATTTT. Amino acids: CASSQWTGGQTDTQYF.

On this clone itself: The sample holds other DNA sequences that translate to the same CDR3. CDR3: CASSETQNYGYTF. The CDR3 DNA follows: TGTGCCAGCAGTGAGACGCAGAACTATGGCTACACCTTC. This chain connects TRBV6-1 to TRBJ1-2; D unresolved. There are 13 residues in the CDR3. Germline-derived CDR1 and CDR2 are MNHNS and SASEGT. With 3 bases removed from V and 2 bases from J, the gap between germline ends came to 7 bases.

The V and J genes are TRBV5-4 and TRBJ2-3, with 14 bases matching TRBD2. This CDR3 is 17 amino acids long. Germline assignment: CDR1 SGHNT and CDR2 YYREEE (reference sequence). The J segment lost 0 bases and the V segment lost 4 bases, leaving 4 bases of the junction unmatched. This CDR3 is CASSLRLAGGSTDTQYF. The CDR3 region has the DNA TGTGCCAGCAGCCTAAGACTAGCGGGAGGGAGCACAGATACGCAGTATTTT.

Of note for this clone: This same CDR3 is encoded by further DNA sequences in the sample. This chain joins TRBV7-9 and TRBJ1-5; D unresolved. This CDR3 is built from 14 residues. Trimming shortened V by 3 bases and J by 3 bases, and 9 bases separated the two germline ends. Looked up from germline, CDR1 is SEHNR and CDR2 is FQNEAQ (reference sequence). Here the CDR3 DNA reads TGTGCCAGCAGCTTTGGGCAGTACAATCAGCCCCAGCATTTT. As protein: CASSFGQYNQPQHF.

The chain has TRBV7-2 and TRBJ2-7; weak D call: TRBD1 (6 bases). Trimming took off 5 bases at V and 4 bases at J, with 18 bases between the two ends. The CDR3 has 15 amino acids. Per germline, CDR1 SGHTA and CDR2 FQGNSA. CDR3 bases: TGTGCCAGCAGCCCCCAGGGGAATAGTGGTTACGAGCAGTACTTC. It yields the protein CASSPQGNSGYEQYF.

The CDR3 bases are TGTGCCAGCAGCCCGCGAGAGGGCCAGCCCCAGCATTTT. Its translation is CASSPREGQPQHF. The chain has TRBV9 and TRBJ1-5; D unresolved. CDR1 SGDLS and CDR2 YYNGEE come from the germline V gene. The CDR3 runs 13 residues. Between the trimmed V and J ends, which lost 4 bases and 7 bases, there was a span of 12 bases.

The V call is TRBV10-2, the J call TRBJ2-5; D not certain. Germline-derived CDR1 and CDR2 are WSHSY and SAAADI. The CDR3 totals 12 residues. V lost 1 base, J lost 6 bases, and 6 bases lay in between. CDR3 DNA sequence: TGCGCCAGCAGTGAGTTGGGGAAGACCCAGTACTTC. Translating gives CASSELGKTQYF.

The CDR3 bases are TGTGCCACCAGACGGGGAGAAAGCGGGAGACACCAAGAGACCCAGTACTTC. Translation: CATRRGESGRHQETQYF. V usage is TRBV15 and J usage is TRBJ2-5; TRBD2 matches at 8 bases. The CDR3 covers 17 residues. Germline V CDR1 and CDR2: LNHNV, YYDKDF (reference sequence). V shed 6 bases, J shed 0 bases, and the junction held 12 bases outside the gene matches.

This chain connects TRBV29-1 to TRBJ2-7; 7 bases are shared with TRBD1. The trim removed 7 bases at V and 2 bases at J, leaving 5 bases unmatched. The CDR3 covers 12 residues. CDR1 is SQVTM and CDR2 is ANQGSEA in the germline V gene. The CDR3 DNA reads as TGCAGCGGAAGACAGGGCCCCTACGAGCAGTACTTC. As protein: CSGRQGPYEQYF.

The chain couples TRBV29-1 to TRBJ2-5; either TRBD1 or TRBD2 may supply D (6 bases each). V lost 6 bases and J lost 2, with 13 bases in between. The CDR3 contains 13 residues. Germline loops: CDR1 SQVTM, CDR2 ANQGSEA. CDR3 DNA: TGCAGCGTCCCGCGGAGGGGGCAAGAGACCCAGTACTTC. Residues: CSVPRRGQETQYF.

This clone was recorded once. The chain is built from TRBV7-2 and TRBJ2-5; the D gene is possibly TRBD1 (5 bases). Trimming cost V 2 bases and J 4 bases, with 14 bases left between them. This CDR3 is 15 amino acids long. Looked up from germline, CDR1 is SGHTA and CDR2 is FQGNSA. CDR3 in DNA: TGTGCCAGCAGCTTAAACTCAGGGATGGGAGAGACCCAGTACTTC. It translates to CASSLNSGMGETQYF.

CDR3 DNA sequence: TGCAGCGTTGGCCTCGACAGGGAGGATCAGCCCCAGCATTTT. This translates into CSVGLDREDQPQHF. This chain connects TRBV29-1 to TRBJ1-5, with 7 positions matching TRBD1. CDR1 is SQVTM and CDR2 is ANQGSEA in the germline V gene. CDR3 size: 14 residues. Trimming at V came to 4 bases and at J to 5 bases, leaving 8 bases not matched to a gene.

J is TRBJ2-5 and V is TRBV5-1, with 8 bases identical to TRBD2. The length of the CDR3 is 15 residues. The J segment lost 1 base and the V segment lost 7 bases, leaving 9 bases of the junction unmatched. The germline CDR1 and CDR2 sequences are SGHRS and YFSETQ. CDR3 region: CASSADGGVQETQYF. The CDR3 region has the DNA TGCGCCAGCTCCGCCGACGGGGGGGTCCAAGAGACCCAGTACTTC.

V and J are TRBV27 and TRBJ1-4; D is uncertain. This CDR3 comprises 13 residues. The V gene lost 3 bases and the J gene lost 8 bases, with 10 bases spanning the gap. Germline V gene lookup returns CDR1 MNHEY and CDR2 SMNVEV (reference sequence). This CDR3 reads CASSFGVKEKLFF. CDR3 coding DNA: TGTGCCAGCAGTTTTGGGGTCAAGGAAAAACTGTTTTTT.

The chain combines TRBV5-1 with TRBJ2-6; 8 positions agree with TRBD2. The ends lost 5 bases at V and 2 bases at J; junction bases unmatched: 9. The V gene's germline CDR1 is SGHRS and CDR2 YFSETQ. The CDR3 is made up of 17 amino acids. The CDR3 DNA reads TGCGCCAGCAGTTTGACTAGCGTCACCGCTGGGGCCAACGTCCTGACTTTC. Translating it yields CASSLTSVTAGANVLTF. Based on the CDR3 plus reference TRBV5-1 and TRBJ2-6, the full variable domain is KAGVTQTPRYLIKTRGQQVTLSCSPISGHRSVSWYQQTPGQGLQFLFEYFSETQRNKGNFPGRFSGRQFSNSRSEMNVSTLELGDSALYLCASSLTSVTAGANVLTFGAGSRLTVL.

The V and J genes are TRBV6-5 and TRBJ2-3; D call uncertain. V was cut by 7 bases and J by 6 bases, with 8 bases left in between. The germline V gene has CDR1 MNHEY and CDR2 SVGAGI. This CDR3 is 11 amino acids long. The CDR3 DNA reads TGTGCCAGCACCTCGTTGGATACGCAGTATTTT. This encodes CASTSLDTQYF.

The chain joins TRBV7-2 to TRBJ1-3; D possibly corresponds to TRBD1 (5 bases). V was cut by 1 base and J by 1 base, with 11 bases left in between. The CDR3 extends over 16 amino acids. Germline loops: CDR1 SGHTA, CDR2 FQGNSA. In DNA, the CDR3 is TGTGCCAGCAGCTTAGTTCGGGGGGTTTCTGGAAACACCATATATTTT. Its protein is CASSLVRGVSGNTIYF. Complete variable domain (other parts from reference TRBV7-2 and TRBJ1-3): GAGVSQSPSNKVTEKGKDVELRCDPISGHTALYWYRQSLGQGLEFLIYFQGNSAPDKSGLPSDRFSAERTGGSVSTLTIQRTQQEDSAVYLCASSLVRGVSGNTIYFGEGSWLTVV.

J is TRBJ2-5 and V is TRBV4-1; possible D gene TRBD2, 5 bases. Germline CDR1 and CDR2: MGHRA and YSYEKL. The CDR3 has 13 residues. Trimming shortened V by 4 bases and J by 2 bases, and 8 bases separated the two germline ends. This CDR3 reads CASSLAIQETQYF. The CDR3 bases are TGCGCCAGCAGCCTAGCGATTCAAGAGACCCAGTACTTC.

The genes are TRBV18 and TRBJ2-6; 7 bases are shared with TRBD2. CDR1 is KGHSH and CDR2 is LQKENI in the germline V gene. This CDR3 is 20 amino acids long. The J segment lost 0 bases and the V segment lost 1 base, leaving 12 bases of the junction unmatched. CDR3 loop: CASSPRTPWEGYSGANVLTF. As DNA, the CDR3 is TGTGCCAGCTCACCACGCACCCCCTGGGAGGGATACTCTGGGGCCAACGTCCTGACTTTC.

This chain links TRBV25-1 with TRBJ2-7, with D possibly TRBD2 on 5 matching bases. This CDR3 region has 13 residues. Germline CDR1 reads MGHDK; CDR2 reads SYGVNS. The V and J ends lost 6 bases and 4 bases respectively, with 13 bases between them. The CDR3 sequence: CASRGIGKYEQYF. As DNA, the CDR3 is TGTGCCAGCAGGGGAATCGGGAAATACGAGCAGTACTTC.

The rearrangement uses TRBV6-5 and TRBJ1-5, with D maybe TRBD1 (6 bases). With 0 bases removed from V and 3 bases from J, the gap between germline ends came to 12 bases. This CDR3 contains 16 residues. Germline-derived CDR1 and CDR2 are MNHEY and SVGAGI. The CDR3 DNA is TGTGCCAGCAGTTACTCTTTCACAGGGTTCAATCAGCCCCAGCATTTT. Its protein product is CASSYSFTGFNQPQHF.

This chain uses TRBV5-1 with TRBJ2-6; D uncertain. The CDR3 runs to 17 residues. The germline V gene has CDR1 SGHRS and CDR2 YFSETQ. Trimming left V 0 bases short and J 0 bases short, with 10 bases between. The CDR3 loop is CASSLAPKGSGANVLTF. The CDR3 DNA is TGCGCCAGCAGCTTGGCTCCGAAAGGCTCTGGGGCCAACGTCCTGACTTTC.

The chain employs TRBV5-1 and TRBJ2-7; 10 bases match TRBD1. V was pared by 4 bases and J by 5 bases, with 9 bases of the junction left unmatched. Per the germline V gene, CDR1 is SGHRS and CDR2 is YFSETQ. The CDR3 totals 15 residues. The CDR3 DNA sequence: TGCGCCAGCAGCATACGACAGGGGGCTGGGGACGAGCAGTACTTC. Translated: CASSIRQGAGDEQYF.

The CDR3 region has the DNA TGTGCCAGCAGCCCCCTCGGAGCTAGCGGGATTCCCCCCTACGAGCAGTACTTC. Protein: CASSPLGASGIPPYEQYF. This chain connects TRBV11-2 to TRBJ2-7, with 9 nucleotides matching TRBD2. CDR3 length: 18 amino acids. Germline CDR1 and CDR2: SGHAT and FQNNGV. The V gene end was trimmed by 5 bases and the J gene end by 2 bases; junction bases not matched to a gene: 16.

The rearrangement joins TRBV13 to TRBJ2-3; D call uncertain. The ends were cut back, 5 bases at V and 4 bases at J, with 10 bases in the middle. This CDR3 has 13 amino acids. Per the germline V gene, CDR1 is PRHDT and CDR2 is FYEKMQ (reference sequence). The CDR3 loop reads CASSRRRSDTQYF. For the CDR3, the DNA is TGTGCCAGCAGCAGACGTAGGTCAGATACGCAGTATTTT.

This clone has just one count. This chain uses TRBV28 with TRBJ1-4; 7 bases align to TRBD1. J lost 5 bases, V lost 4 bases, and 1 base had no gene match. Germline values: CDR1 MDHEN, CDR2 SYDVKM. There are 13 residues in the CDR3. CDR3: CASSSGQNEKLFF. In DNA form, the CDR3 reads TGTGCCAGCAGTTCGGGACAGAATGAAAAACTGTTTTTT.

This chain connects TRBV5-4 to TRBJ2-7, with 8 bases aligning to TRBD2. The CDR3 consists of 14 residues. CDR1 is SGHNT, CDR2 YYREEE, per germline (reference sequence). The J segment lost 3 bases and the V segment lost 5 bases, leaving 7 bases of the junction unmatched. This chain's CDR3 is CASRSPGTSYEQYF. The CDR3 DNA follows: TGTGCCAGCAGGTCTCCCGGGACTAGCTACGAGCAGTACTTC.

The chain employs TRBV18 and TRBJ1-2; possible D gene TRBD1, 5 bases. This CDR3 has 14 amino acids. The germline V and J ends were trimmed by 3 bases and 4 bases, with 12 bases remaining between them. Looked up from germline, CDR1 is KGHSH and CDR2 is LQKENI. The DNA for the CDR3 is TGTGCCAGCTCACCGTTGGGGACCAGCTATGGCTACACCTTC. Translation: CASSPLGTSYGYTF. Combining the CDR3 with reference TRBV18 and TRBJ1-2 gives the whole variable domain NAGVMQNPRHLVRRRGQEARLRCSPMKGHSHVYWYRQLPEEGLKFMVYLQKENIIDESGMPKERFSAEFPKEGPSILRIQQVVRGDSAAYFCASSPLGTSYGYTFGSGTRLTVV.